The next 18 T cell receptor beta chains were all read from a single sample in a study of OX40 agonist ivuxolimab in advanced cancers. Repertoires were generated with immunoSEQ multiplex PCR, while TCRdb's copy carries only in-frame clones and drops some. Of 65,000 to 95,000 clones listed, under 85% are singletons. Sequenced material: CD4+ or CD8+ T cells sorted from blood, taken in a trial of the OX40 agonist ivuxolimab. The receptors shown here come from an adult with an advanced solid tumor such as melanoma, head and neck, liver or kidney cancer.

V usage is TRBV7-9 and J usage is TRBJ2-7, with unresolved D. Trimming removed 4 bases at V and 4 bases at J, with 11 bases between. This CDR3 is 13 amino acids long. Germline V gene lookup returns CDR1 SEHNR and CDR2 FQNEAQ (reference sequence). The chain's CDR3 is CASSSTELYEQYF. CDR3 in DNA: TGTGCCAGCAGCTCGACGGAGTTATACGAGCAGTACTTC.

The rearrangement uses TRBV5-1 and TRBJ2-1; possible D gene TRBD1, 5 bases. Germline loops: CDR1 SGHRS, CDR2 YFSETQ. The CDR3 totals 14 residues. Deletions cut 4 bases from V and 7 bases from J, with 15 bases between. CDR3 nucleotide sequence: TGCGCCAGCAGCCTCTCCCCAGGGAAGAATGAGCAGTTCTTC. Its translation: CASSLSPGKNEQFF.

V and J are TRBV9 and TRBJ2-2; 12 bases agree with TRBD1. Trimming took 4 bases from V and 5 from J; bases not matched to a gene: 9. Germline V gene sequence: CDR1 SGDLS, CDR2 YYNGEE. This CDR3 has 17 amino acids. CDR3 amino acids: CASSTAGTGGRTGELFF. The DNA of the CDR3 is TGTGCCAGCAGCACGGCCGGGACAGGGGGCAGGACCGGGGAGCTGTTTTTT.

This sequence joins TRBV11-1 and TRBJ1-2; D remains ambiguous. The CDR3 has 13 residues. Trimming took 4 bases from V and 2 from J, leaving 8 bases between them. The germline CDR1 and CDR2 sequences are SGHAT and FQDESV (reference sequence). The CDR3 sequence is CASSSYKNYGYTF. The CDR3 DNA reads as TGTGCCAGCAGCTCGTACAAGAACTATGGCTACACCTTC.

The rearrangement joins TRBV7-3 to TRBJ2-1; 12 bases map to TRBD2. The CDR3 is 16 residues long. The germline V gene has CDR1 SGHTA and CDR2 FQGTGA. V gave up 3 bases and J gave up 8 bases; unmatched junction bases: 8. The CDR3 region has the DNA TGTGCCAGCAGCTTTCGACTAGCGGGAGTCGGGGATGAGCAGTTCTTC. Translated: CASSFRLAGVGDEQFF.

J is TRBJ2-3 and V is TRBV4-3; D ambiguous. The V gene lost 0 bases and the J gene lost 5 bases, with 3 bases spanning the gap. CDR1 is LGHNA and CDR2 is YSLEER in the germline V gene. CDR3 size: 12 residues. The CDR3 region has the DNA TGCGCCAGCAGCCAAGAAAGAGATACGCAGTATTTT. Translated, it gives CASSQERDTQYF.

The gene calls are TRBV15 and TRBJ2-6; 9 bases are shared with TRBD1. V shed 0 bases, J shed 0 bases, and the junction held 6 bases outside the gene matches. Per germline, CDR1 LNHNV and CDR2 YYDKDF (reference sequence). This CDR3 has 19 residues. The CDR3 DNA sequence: TGTGCCACCAGCAGAGAATTCGGGACAGGGCCCTCTGGGGCCAACGTCCTGACTTTC. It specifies CATSREFGTGPSGANVLTF.

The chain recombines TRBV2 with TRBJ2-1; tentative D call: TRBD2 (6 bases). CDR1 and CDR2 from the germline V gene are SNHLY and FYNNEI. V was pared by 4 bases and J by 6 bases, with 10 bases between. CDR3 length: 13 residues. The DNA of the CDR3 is TGTGCCAGCAGTGTCGGGAGCTTCAATGAGCAGTTCTTC. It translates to CASSVGSFNEQFF. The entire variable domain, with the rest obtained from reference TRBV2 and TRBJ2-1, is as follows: EPEVTQTPSHQVTQMGQEVILRCVPISNHLYFYWYRQILGQKVEFLVSFYNNEISEKSEIFDDQFSVERPDGSNFTLKIRSTKLEDSAMYFCASSVGSFNEQFFGPGTRLTVL.

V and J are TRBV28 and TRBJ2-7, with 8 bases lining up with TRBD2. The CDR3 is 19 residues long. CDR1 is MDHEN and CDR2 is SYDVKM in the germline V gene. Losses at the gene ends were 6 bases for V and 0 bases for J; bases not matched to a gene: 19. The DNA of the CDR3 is TGTGCCAGCAGCCGGAGGCCCCGATCAACTAGCGGAGGCTCCTACGAGCAGTACTTC. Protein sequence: CASSRRPRSTSGGSYEQYF.

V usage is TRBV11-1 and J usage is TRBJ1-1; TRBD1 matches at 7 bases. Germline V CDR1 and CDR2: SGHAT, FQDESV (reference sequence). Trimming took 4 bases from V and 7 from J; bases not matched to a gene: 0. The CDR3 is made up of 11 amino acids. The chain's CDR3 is CASSYRGEAFF. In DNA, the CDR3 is TGTGCCAGCAGCTACAGGGGTGAAGCTTTCTTT.

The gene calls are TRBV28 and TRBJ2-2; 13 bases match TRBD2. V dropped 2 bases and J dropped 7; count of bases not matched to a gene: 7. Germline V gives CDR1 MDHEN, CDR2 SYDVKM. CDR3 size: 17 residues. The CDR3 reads CASSLRVGLAGHGELFF. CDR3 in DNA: TGTGCCAGCAGTTTAAGGGTGGGACTAGCGGGACACGGGGAGCTGTTTTTT.

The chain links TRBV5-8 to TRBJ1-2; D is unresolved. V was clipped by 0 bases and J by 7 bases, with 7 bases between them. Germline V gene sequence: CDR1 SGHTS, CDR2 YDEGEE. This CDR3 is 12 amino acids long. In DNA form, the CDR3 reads TGTGCCAGCAGCTTGGTTGGAACTGGCTACACCTTC. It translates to CASSLVGTGYTF.

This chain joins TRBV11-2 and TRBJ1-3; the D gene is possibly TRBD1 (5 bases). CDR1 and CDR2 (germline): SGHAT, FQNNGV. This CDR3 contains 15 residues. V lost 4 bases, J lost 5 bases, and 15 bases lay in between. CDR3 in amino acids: CASSSRAGSRNTIYF. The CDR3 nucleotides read TGTGCCAGCAGCTCGAGAGCAGGGTCGAGAAACACCATATATTTT. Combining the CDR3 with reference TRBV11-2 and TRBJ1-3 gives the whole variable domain EAGVAQSPRYKIIEKRQSVAFWCNPISGHATLYWYQQILGQGPKLLIQFQNNGVVDDSQLPKDRFSAERLKGVDSTLKIQPAKLEDSAVYLCASSSRAGSRNTIYFGEGSWLTVV.

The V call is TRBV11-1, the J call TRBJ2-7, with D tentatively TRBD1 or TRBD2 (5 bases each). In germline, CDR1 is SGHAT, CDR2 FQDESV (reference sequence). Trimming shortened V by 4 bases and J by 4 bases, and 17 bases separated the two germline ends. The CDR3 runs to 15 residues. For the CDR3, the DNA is TGTGCCAGCAGCTCCTTGGGGGTACTCGTTTACGAGCAGTACTTC. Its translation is CASSSLGVLVYEQYF. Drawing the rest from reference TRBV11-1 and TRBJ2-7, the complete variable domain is EAEVAQSPRYKITEKSQAVAFWCDPISGHATLYWYRQILGQGPELLVQFQDESVVDDSQLPKDRFSAERLKGVDSTLKIQPAELGDSAMYLCASSSLGVLVYEQYFGPGTRLTVT.

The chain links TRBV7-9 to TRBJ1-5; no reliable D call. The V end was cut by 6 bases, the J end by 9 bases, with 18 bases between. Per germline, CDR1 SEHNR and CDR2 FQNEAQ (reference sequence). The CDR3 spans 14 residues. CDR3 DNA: TGTGCCAGCAGTCCTCTCGGGCCCGGCCTGCCCCAGCATTTT. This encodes CASSPLGPGLPQHF. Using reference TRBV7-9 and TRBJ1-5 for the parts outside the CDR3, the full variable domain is DTGVSQNPRHKITKRGQNVTFRCDPISEHNRLYWYRQTLGQGPEFLTYFQNEAQLEKSRLLSDRFSAERPKGSFSTLEIQRTEQGDSAMYLCASSPLGPGLPQHFGDGTRLSIL.

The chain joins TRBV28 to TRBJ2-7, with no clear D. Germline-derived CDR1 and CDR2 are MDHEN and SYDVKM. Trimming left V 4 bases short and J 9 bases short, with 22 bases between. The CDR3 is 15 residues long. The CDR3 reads CASSSLGPAGIGQYF. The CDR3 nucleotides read TGTGCCAGCAGTTCGCTCGGACCCGCCGGAATAGGGCAGTACTTC.

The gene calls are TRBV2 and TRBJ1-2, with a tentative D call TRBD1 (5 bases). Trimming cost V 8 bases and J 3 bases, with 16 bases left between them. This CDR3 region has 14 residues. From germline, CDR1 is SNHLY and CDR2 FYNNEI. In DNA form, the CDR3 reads TGTGCCAGCCGGAGGGGCTGGGACGACTATGGCTACACCTTC. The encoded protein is CASRRGWDDYGYTF.

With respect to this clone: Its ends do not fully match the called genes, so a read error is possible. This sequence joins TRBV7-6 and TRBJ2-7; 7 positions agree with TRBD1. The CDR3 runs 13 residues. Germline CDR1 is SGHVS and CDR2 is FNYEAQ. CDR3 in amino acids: CASSESRDSSKTF. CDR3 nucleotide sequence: TGTGCCAGCAGCGAGTCCCGGGACAGTTCCAAAACCTTC.